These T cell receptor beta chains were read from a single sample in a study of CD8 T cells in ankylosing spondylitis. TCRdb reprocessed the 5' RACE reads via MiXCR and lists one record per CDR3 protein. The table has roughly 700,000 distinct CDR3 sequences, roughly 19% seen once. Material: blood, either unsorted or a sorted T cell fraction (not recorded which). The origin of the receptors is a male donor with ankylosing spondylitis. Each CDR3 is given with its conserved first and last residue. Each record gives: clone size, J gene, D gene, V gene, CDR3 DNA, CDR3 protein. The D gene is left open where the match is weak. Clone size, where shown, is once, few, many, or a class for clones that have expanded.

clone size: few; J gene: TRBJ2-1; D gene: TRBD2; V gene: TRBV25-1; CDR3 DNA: TGTGCCAGCGTGGATGCTAGCGGGGGTTCCTCCTCCTACAATGAGCAGTTCTTC; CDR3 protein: CASVDASGGSSSYNEQFF
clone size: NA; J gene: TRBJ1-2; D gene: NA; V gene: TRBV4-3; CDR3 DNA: TGCGCCAGCAGCCAAGATCGGGTATGGGGCTACACCTTC; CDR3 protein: CASSQDRVWGYTF
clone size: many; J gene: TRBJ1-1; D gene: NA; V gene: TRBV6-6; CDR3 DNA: TGTGCCAGCAGACAGGGAACTGAAGCTTTCTTT; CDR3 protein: CASRQGTEAFF
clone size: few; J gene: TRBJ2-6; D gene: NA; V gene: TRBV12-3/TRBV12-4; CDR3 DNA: TGTGCCAGCACTAGGGGCCCCCTCTCTGGGGCCAACGTCCTGACTTTC; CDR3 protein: CASTRGPLSGANVLTF
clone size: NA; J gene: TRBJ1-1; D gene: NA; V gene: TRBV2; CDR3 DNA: TGTGCCAGCAGTGCACAGAACACTGAAGCTTTCTTT; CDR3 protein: CASSAQNTEAFF
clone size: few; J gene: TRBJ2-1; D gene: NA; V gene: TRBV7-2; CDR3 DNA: TGTGCCAGCAGCTTAGGTGTGGGCGCCTACAATGAGCAGTTCTTC; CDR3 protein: CASSLGVGAYNEQFF
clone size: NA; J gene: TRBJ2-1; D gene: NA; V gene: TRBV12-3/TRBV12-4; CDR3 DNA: TGTGCCAGCAGTGTTAGCGAAAATGAGCAGTTCTTC; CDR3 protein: CASSVSENEQFF
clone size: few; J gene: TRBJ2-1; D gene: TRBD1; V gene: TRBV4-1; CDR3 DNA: TGCGCCAGCAGCCTTCGACAGGGGCCAAACAATGAGCAGTTCTTC; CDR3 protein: CASSLRQGPNNEQFF
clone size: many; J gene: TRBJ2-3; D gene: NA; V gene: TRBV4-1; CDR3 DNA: TGCGCCAGCAGCCAAGTACTTCGTCGGGAAGATACGCAGTATTTT; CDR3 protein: CASSQVLRREDTQYF
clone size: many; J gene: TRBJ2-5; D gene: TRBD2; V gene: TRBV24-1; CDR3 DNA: TGTGCCACCAGTCCAGCAGTCAGCGGGAGAGTCCAAGAGACCCAGTACTTC; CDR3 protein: CATSPAVSGRVQETQYF
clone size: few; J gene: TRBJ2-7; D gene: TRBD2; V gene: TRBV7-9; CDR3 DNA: TGTGCCAGCAGCCCCTCGAGGACTAGCGGAACCTACGAGCAGTACTTC; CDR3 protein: CASSPSRTSGTYEQYF
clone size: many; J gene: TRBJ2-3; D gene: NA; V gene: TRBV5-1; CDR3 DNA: TGCGCCAGCAGCTTGGATACAGGCACAGATACGCAGTATTTT; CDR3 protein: CASSLDTGTDTQYF
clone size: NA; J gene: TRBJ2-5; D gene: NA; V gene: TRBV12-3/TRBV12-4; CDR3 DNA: TGTGCCAGAGCCCGCCAGCTGAGGGAGACCCAGTACTTC; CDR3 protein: CARARQLRETQYF
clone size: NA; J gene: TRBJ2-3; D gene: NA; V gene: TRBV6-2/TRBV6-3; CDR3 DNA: TGTGCCAGCAGGAAGAATGCAAAGCAAGATACGCAGTATTTT; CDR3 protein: CASRKNAKQDTQYF
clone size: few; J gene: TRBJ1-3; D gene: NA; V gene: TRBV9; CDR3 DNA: TGTGCCAGCAGCGTATGGAACTCTGGAAACACCATATATTTT; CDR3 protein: CASSVWNSGNTIYF
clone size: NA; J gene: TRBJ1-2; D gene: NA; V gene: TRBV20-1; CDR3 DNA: TGCAGTGCTCTTGACAGGCTAGCAGGCGGCTACACCTTC; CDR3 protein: CSALDRLAGGYTF
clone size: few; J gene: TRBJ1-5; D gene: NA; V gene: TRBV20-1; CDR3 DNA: TGCAGTGCTAGACCAACAGGCCAGATGCAGCCCCAGCATTTT; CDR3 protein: CSARPTGQMQPQHF
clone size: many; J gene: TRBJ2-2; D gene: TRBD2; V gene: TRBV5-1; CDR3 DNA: TGCGCCAGCAGCTTGGAGCTAGCGGGCACCGGGGAGCTGTTTTTT; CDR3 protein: CASSLELAGTGELFF
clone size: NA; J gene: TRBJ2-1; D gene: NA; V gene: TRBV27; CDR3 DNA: TGTGCCAGCAGTTTTTTTGATTCCTACAATGAGCAGTTCTTC; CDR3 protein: CASSFFDSYNEQFF
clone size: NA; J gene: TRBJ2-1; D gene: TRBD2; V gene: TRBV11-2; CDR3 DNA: TGTGCCAGCAGCTCACTAGCGGGAGGCGGGAATGAGCAGTTCTTC; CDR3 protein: CASSSLAGGGNEQFF
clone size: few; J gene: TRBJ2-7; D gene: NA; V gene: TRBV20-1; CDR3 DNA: TGCAGTGCTAGGGACTTTTTCTCCTACGAGCAGTACTTC; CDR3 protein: CSARDFFSYEQYF
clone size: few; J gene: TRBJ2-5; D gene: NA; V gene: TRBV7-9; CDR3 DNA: TGTGCCAGCAGCTCCGGACGAGAAGGGACCCAGTACTTC; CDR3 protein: CASSSGREGTQYF
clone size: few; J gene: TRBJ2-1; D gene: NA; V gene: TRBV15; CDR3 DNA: TGTGCCACCAGCCTCCAAAAAAGGAATGAGCAGTTCTTC; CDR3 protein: CATSLQKRNEQFF
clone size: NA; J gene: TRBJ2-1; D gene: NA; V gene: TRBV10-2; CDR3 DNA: TGCGCCAGCACCGGGACGCAATACAATGAGCAGTTCTTC; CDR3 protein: CASTGTQYNEQFF
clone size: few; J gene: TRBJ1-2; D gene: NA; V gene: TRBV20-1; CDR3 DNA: TGCAGTGCTAGTACCGGGTTAGACCCACGAAACTATGGCTACACCTTC; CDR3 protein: CSASTGLDPRNYGYTF
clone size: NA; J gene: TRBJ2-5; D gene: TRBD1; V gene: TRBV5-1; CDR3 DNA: TGCGCCAGCAGCTCTGGGTGGGACAGCCTCCAAGAGACCCAGTACTTC; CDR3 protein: CASSSGWDSLQETQYF
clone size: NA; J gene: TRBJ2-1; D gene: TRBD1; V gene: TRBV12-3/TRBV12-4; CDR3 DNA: TGTGCCAGCAGTTTAGGGGGGACAGGTGAGAATGAGCAGTTCTTC; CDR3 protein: CASSLGGTGENEQFF
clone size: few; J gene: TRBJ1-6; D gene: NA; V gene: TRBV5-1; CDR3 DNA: TGCGCCAGCAGCTTATCGAATACCGATAATTCACCCCTCCACTTT; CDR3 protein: CASSLSNTDNSPLHF
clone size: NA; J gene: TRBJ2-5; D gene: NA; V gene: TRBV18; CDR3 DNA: TGTGCCAGCTCACCGACGGACAGCCAAGAGACCCAGTACTTC; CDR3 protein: CASSPTDSQETQYF